The next 20 T cell receptor beta chains were all read from a single sample in a study of PD-1 blockade in classical Hodgkin lymphoma. Assay: immunoSEQ multiplex PCR; the TCRdb copy retains only in-frame clones and omits some. Of 11,000 or so clones in the sample, roughly four fifths were seen once. Patients all relapsed after autologous stem cell transplantation, and there was variation in brentuximab vedotin exposure. The source was peripheral blood mononuclear cells (PBMCs), collected at baseline. The receptors shown here come from a human donor with classical Hodgkin lymphoma.

V and J are TRBV4-2 and TRBJ2-5, with D perhaps TRBD1 (6 bases). Deletions cut 0 bases from V and 6 bases from J, with 14 bases between. The germline V gene has CDR1 LGHNA and CDR2 YNFKEQ. The CDR3 runs to 15 residues. In nucleotides, the CDR3 is TGTGCCAGCAGCCAAGAAACAGGGACCACACAGACCCAGTACTTC. Residues: CASSQETGTTQTQYF.

The chain combines TRBV18 with TRBJ1-1; a possible D gene is TRBD1 (6 bases). From germline, CDR1 is KGHSH and CDR2 LQKENI. The CDR3 contains 14 residues. V gave up 3 bases and J gave up 5 bases, with 13 bases separating them. For the CDR3, the DNA is TGTGCCAGCTCACCGACAGGAGGGGGGACTGAAGCTTTCTTT. Amino acid sequence: CASSPTGGGTEAFF.

This sequence joins TRBV2 and TRBJ1-4; 12 bases match TRBD1. The V gene's germline CDR1 is SNHLY and CDR2 FYNNEI. The junction had 2 bases not matched to a gene; V was cut back by 1 base and J by 5 bases. The CDR3 is 16 residues long. The DNA of the CDR3 is TGTGCCAGCAGTGAAGTGGGACAGGGGGCGAATGAAAAACTGTTTTTT. Translating gives CASSEVGQGANEKLFF.

The V and J genes are TRBV6-5 and TRBJ2-3; D may be TRBD2 (6 bases). The CDR3 covers 13 residues. The V and J ends lost 5 bases and 4 bases respectively, with 10 bases between them. In germline, CDR1 is MNHEY, CDR2 SVGAGI. The CDR3 coding sequence is TGTGCCAGCAGTGGGGGGAGGTCAGATACGCAGTATTTT. Its translation: CASSGGRSDTQYF.

The chain joins TRBV6-6 to TRBJ1-1; the match to TRBD1 covers 7 bases. CDR1 is MNHNY, CDR2 SVGAGI, per germline (reference sequence). J was trimmed by 4 bases and V by 6 bases; bases with no gene match: 11. The CDR3 runs to 15 residues. As DNA, the CDR3 is TGTGCCAGCAGGCCATCCCAGGGGGGAGGCACTGAAGCTTTCTTT. Residues: CASRPSQGGGTEAFF.

A single count supports this clone. The chain combines TRBV2 with TRBJ2-1, with 12 bases lining up with TRBD2. The CDR3 runs to 15 residues. V gave up 7 bases and J gave up 9 bases; unmatched junction bases: 10. From germline, CDR1 is SNHLY and CDR2 FYNNEI. The CDR3 DNA sequence: TGTGCCAGCACTATCTTGACTAGCGGGGGTGGTGAGCAGTTCTTC. Translation: CASTILTSGGGEQFF.

The chain carries TRBV5-5 and TRBJ2-7; perhaps TRBD1 as D (5 bases). In germline, CDR1 is SGHKS, CDR2 YYEKEE (reference sequence). This CDR3 spans 16 amino acids. The ends were cut back, 2 bases at V and 0 bases at J, with 15 bases in the middle. The CDR3 reads CASSLYWTTNSYEQYF. Here the CDR3 DNA reads TGTGCCAGCAGCTTATATTGGACAACAAACTCCTACGAGCAGTACTTC.

This clone was detected only a few times. The chain is built from TRBV7-2 and TRBJ1-6, with 7 nucleotides matching TRBD1. CDR1 and CDR2 from the germline V gene are SGHTA and FQGNSA. There are 16 residues in the CDR3. The ends lost 4 bases at V and 3 bases at J; junction bases unmatched: 6. DNA of the CDR3: TGTGCCAGCAGCTCCCAGGCAGGGGGCTATAATTCACCCCTCCACTTT. Translated: CASSSQAGGYNSPLHF. Full variable domain (missing parts from reference TRBV7-2 and TRBJ1-6): GAGVSQSPSNKVTEKGKDVELRCDPISGHTALYWYRQSLGQGLEFLIYFQGNSAPDKSGLPSDRFSAERTGGSVSTLTIQRTQQEDSAVYLCASSSQAGGYNSPLHFGNGTRLTVT.

The V call is TRBV10-3, the J call TRBJ1-2; D is unresolved. This CDR3 contains 11 residues. CDR1 ENHRY and CDR2 SYGVKD come from the germline V gene. V shed 6 bases and J shed 4 bases, with 6 bases lying between them. CDR3 bases: TGTGCCATCAGGAGCGTCTATGGCTACACCTTC. Protein: CAIRSVYGYTF.

This chain joins TRBV7-9 and TRBJ2-5, with 9 nucleotides matching TRBD2. The CDR3 has 16 residues. Germline trimming cut 3 bases from V and 4 bases from J; bases unmatched to any gene: 9. Germline CDR1 SEHNR, CDR2 FQNEAQ (reference sequence). The DNA for the CDR3 is TGTGCCAGCAGCTTTTTTAGCGGGGGAGAGGGAGAGACCCAGTACTTC. Protein sequence: CASSFFSGGEGETQYF.

This chain joins TRBV19 and TRBJ2-3; 7 nucleotides line up with TRBD1. From germline, CDR1 is LNHDA and CDR2 SQIVND (reference sequence). The V segment lost 4 bases and the J segment 2 bases; nucleotides outside the gene matches: 9. The CDR3 runs 16 residues. The CDR3 spells CASSRTGWGFTDTQYF. The CDR3 DNA sequence: TGTGCCAGTAGTAGGACAGGCTGGGGGTTCACAGATACGCAGTATTTT. Full variable domain (remainder filled in from reference TRBV19 and TRBJ2-3): DGGITQSPKYLFRKEGQNVTLSCEQNLNHDAMYWYRQDPGQGLRLIYYSQIVNDFQKGDIAEGYSVSREKKESFPLTVTSAQKNPTAFYLCASSRTGWGFTDTQYFGPGTRLTVL.

The V and J genes are TRBV11-3 and TRBJ2-2, with TRBD2 as a possible D gene (6 bases). From germline, CDR1 is SGHNT and CDR2 YENEEA. V lost 5 bases and J 5 bases, leaving 21 bases between the germline ends. The CDR3 spans 17 residues. CDR3 sequence reads: CASSLQTPQLATGELFF. DNA for the CDR3: TGTGCCAGCAGCCTACAGACCCCCCAACTAGCTACCGGGGAGCTGTTTTTT.

V usage is TRBV28 and J usage is TRBJ2-3, with TRBD1 as a possible D gene (5 bases). Looked up from germline, CDR1 is MDHEN and CDR2 is SYDVKM. V was trimmed by 5 bases and J by 2 bases, leaving 14 bases between them. The CDR3 spans 15 residues. Here the CDR3 reads CASSQPQGPTDTQYF. The CDR3, as DNA: TGTGCCAGCAGTCAACCCCAGGGTCCCACAGATACGCAGTATTTT.

The chain employs TRBV12-5 and TRBJ2-1; 13 bases match TRBD2. Germline-derived CDR1 and CDR2 are LGHNT and FRNRAP. V gave up 5 bases and J gave up 5 bases; unmatched junction bases: 6. The CDR3 loop spans 16 amino acids. CDR3 protein: CASGPPGLAGDNEQFF. The CDR3 DNA is TGTGCTAGTGGTCCCCCCGGACTAGCGGGGGACAATGAGCAGTTCTTC.

The CDR3 sequence: CASSSTGGRETQYF. The CDR3 bases are TGTGCCAGCAGTTCAACAGGGGGTAGGGAGACCCAGTACTTC. This chain joins TRBV28 and TRBJ2-5, with TRBD1 matching over 8 bases. Germline-derived CDR1 and CDR2 are MDHEN and SYDVKM. The V gene end was trimmed by 4 bases and the J gene end by 5 bases; junction bases not matched to a gene: 6. The CDR3 is 14 residues long.

The rearrangement joins TRBV5-1 to TRBJ1-6, with D hard to call. Trimming shortened V by 0 bases and J by 7 bases, and 14 bases separated the two germline ends. This CDR3 is built from 16 residues. Germline values: CDR1 SGHRS, CDR2 YFSETQ. The CDR3 bases are TGCGCCAGCAGCTTGGATGGCCCTGACCGGAATTCACCCCTCCACTTT. The encoded protein is CASSLDGPDRNSPLHF.

V gene TRBV30 combines with J gene TRBJ2-2, with no clear D. Germline CDR1 and CDR2: GTSNPN and SVGIG (reference sequence). Trimming pared 4 bases from V and 0 bases from J, leaving 12 bases between. The CDR3 length is 15 residues. CDR3: CAWTDRFANTGELFF. CDR3 DNA: TGTGCCTGGACGGACCGTTTTGCGAACACCGGGGAGCTGTTTTTT.

The CDR3 region is CASSLGPQETQYF. The DNA of the CDR3 is TGTGCCAGCAGCTTAGGGCCACAAGAGACCCAGTACTTC. The genes are TRBV7-2 and TRBJ2-5; D remains unclear. Between the trimmed V and J ends, which lost 1 base and 2 bases, there was a span of 5 bases. Germline loops: CDR1 SGHTA, CDR2 FQGNSA. The CDR3 has 13 residues.

The chain combines TRBV27 with TRBJ2-1; TRBD1 matches at 9 bases. J was trimmed by 14 bases and V by 2 bases; bases with no gene match: 4. There are 12 residues in the CDR3. Germline V gene data show CDR1 as MNHEY and CDR2 as SMNVEV (reference sequence). The CDR3 spells CASSLRGTGKFF. The DNA of the CDR3 is TGTGCCAGCAGTTTACGGGGGACAGGGAAGTTCTTC.

This clone has just one count. The chain combines TRBV28 with TRBJ1-1, with no clear D. Trimming removed 1 base at V and 5 bases at J, with 11 bases between. CDR1 is MDHEN and CDR2 is SYDVKM in the germline V gene. The CDR3 extends over 14 amino acids. Here the CDR3 reads CASSLYLGRTEAFF. The CDR3 DNA reads TGTGCCAGCAGTTTATATTTGGGGAGGACTGAAGCTTTCTTT.